This T cell receptor (beta chain) appears in the sequencing data of a study of massively parallel sequencing of T cell beta chains (dated by TCRdb to the late 2000s). Turning to the overall study: Human TCR beta CDR3 diversity in peripheral blood was profiled using 5'-RACE, Illumina short-read sequencing and a dedicated short-read assembly strategy.

Beyond this particular receptor, the publication reports: Because the RNA was pooled from many donors, population-average clonotype abundance rather than any individual repertoire is reflected in the results. Only approximately 23,000 (approximately 70%) of the clonotypes could be assigned a unique TRBV gene. When the data were subsampled, the number of clonotypes climbed linearly as read number increased, indicating that sequencing depth was far from saturation. Usage of TRBV genes spanned from about 0.0092% for TRBV17 up to about 25% for TRBV20-1, while TRBJ usage spanned from about 1.5% for TRBJ2-6 up to roughly 15% for TRBJ2-1. Among around 33,000 distinct clonotypes, 50% to 80% of clonotypes but only approximately 20% of assemblies were accounted for by single-copy clonotypes. A single sequence read was the only support for most clonotypes (about 70% of the roughly 30,000), which could in principle inflate the apparent diversity. The length of CDR3 beta varied from 21 to 81 nucleotides, with the peak at 45 nucleotides. Preferential PCR amplification of some TRBV and TRBJ sequences may have skewed the reported gene usage frequencies.

The instrument was an Illumina Genome Analyzer II. Two rounds of nested PCR with TRBC1/TRBC2-specific primers produced a RACE product of about 520 bp, and the RACE product was then gel-purified. First-strand cDNA was synthesized with a TRBC-specific primer plus a template-switching oligonucleotide, by which a 5' anchor for RACE was provided. Because the RACE amplicon was too long for direct short-read sequencing, the RACE amplicon was concatemerized by ligation and sheared by sonication. PAGE was used to isolate a size fraction of 100 to 300 bp, and that fraction then underwent shotgun sequencing on the Illumina platform. In separate sequencing runs on an Illumina GAII, 18.8 million 36-nt reads and 21.7 million 50-nt single-end reads were generated. The study's processing was this. Assembly of the pooled 41,000,000 or so reads was performed with iSSAKE using parameters -m 15, -o 2 and -r 0.7. Seeds for the de novo CDR3 beta assemblies came from reads aligning to the ends of Ensembl TRBV gene predictions that carried unmatched junctional bases. Clonotype abundance was estimated as the number of matching assembled contigs, not raw read depth. After roughly 2,100 (about 5.9%) of the assembled clonotypes were removed for having in-frame stop codons, approximately 35,000 productive clonotypes remained. Of the roughly 270 unique TCR sequences obtained by Sanger sequencing of cloned RACE products, approximately 67% were also present in the Illumina assembly. The public reads were reanalyzed by TCRdb: fastp trimming at Q25, MiXCR alignment, in-frame beta chains only. Identical CDR3 protein sequences are pooled into one entry, listed with their most common genes and DNA. The V and J calls reflect TCRdb's pipeline rather than the authors' work. This sample comprises several thousand distinct CDR3 sequences, less than 45% of them detected only once. The top ten hold less than 3% of the sample.

Turning to this clonotype: No cognate antigen has been identified for it. The record has no base qualities; no much larger clone is one base away.

A distance of 14 bases separates the germline ends of V and J, which lose 4 bases and 5 bases respectively. The germline V gene (reference sequence) sets CDR1 to DFQATT and CDR2 to SNEGSKA. From the cysteine through the phenylalanine, the CDR3 covers 13 amino acids. This entry keeps only the CDR3 DNA: 39 bases, framed from base 1. All donors in the pool were aged about 18 to 45 years, and the pool included approximately 360 males and approximately 170 females. Peripheral leukocyte polyA+ RNA was isolated from about 180 liters of pooled peripheral blood. The starting material was a commercial mRNA preparation from normal human peripheral blood leukocytes pooled from hundreds of individuals.

The source is a pool of human donors in good health; the sample was commercial RNA pooled from many donors. Sequenced input: commercial RNA from peripheral blood pooled from many donors. Recombination connected TRBV20-1 to TRBJ2-5, and TRBD1 may be the D gene, going by 6 matching bases. This receptor carries the CDR3 CSAITGLGETQYF. At the DNA level, the sequence is TGCAGTGCTATTACAGGGCTAGGGGAGACCCAGTACTTC.